These T cell receptor beta chains were read from a single sample in a study of shared clonotypes between healthy human individuals. Clones were read by immunoSEQ multiplex PCR, and TCRdb kept only the in-frame ones, dropping some. Among roughly 500,000 clones listed, about 96% were seen once. The sequenced sample was naive CD4+ T cells sorted from blood. The receptors originated from a woman in her twenties or thirties in good health. The CDR3 runs from the conserved cysteine through the conserved F or W. The order of the fields is V gene, CDR3 protein.

TRBV27,CASKRQGISGNTIYF
TRBV11-3,CASSLDGGSTQYF
TRBV5-1,CASSLAGQGNEKLFF
TRBV27,CASSPGGGYSNQPQHF
TRBV19,CASSIARESEQYF
TRBV5-1,CASSEIISDTQYF
TRBV18,CASSPLNTGRTEAFF
TRBV5-1,CASSPGGFYNEQFF
TRBV2,CASSEALNVGAGVPQHF
TRBV27,CAIQTGKVSGANVLTF
TRBV4-2,CASSQEAGPNTGELFF
TRBV7-2,CASSLRGGRASYEQYF
TRBV5-1,CASSYEGLAGNEQFF
TRBV29-1,CSMYRTAMNTEAFF
TRBV6-5,CASSLGQGLSTDTQYF
TRBV5-1,CASSWAGAQETQYF
TRBV7-2,CASLGGQGGYGYTF
TRBV29-1,CSVEPRQGAAGNTIYF
TRBV28,CASSEPLAAGDSYEQYF
TRBV27,CASSFVRREKLFF
TRBV15,CATSRGTQGQAFF
TRBV6-5,CASSLLDGETQYF
TRBV7-9,CASSLGGMGNYGYTF
TRBV19,CASSIWGQPGTRLYNEQFF
TRBV20-1,CSFENYRGQHF